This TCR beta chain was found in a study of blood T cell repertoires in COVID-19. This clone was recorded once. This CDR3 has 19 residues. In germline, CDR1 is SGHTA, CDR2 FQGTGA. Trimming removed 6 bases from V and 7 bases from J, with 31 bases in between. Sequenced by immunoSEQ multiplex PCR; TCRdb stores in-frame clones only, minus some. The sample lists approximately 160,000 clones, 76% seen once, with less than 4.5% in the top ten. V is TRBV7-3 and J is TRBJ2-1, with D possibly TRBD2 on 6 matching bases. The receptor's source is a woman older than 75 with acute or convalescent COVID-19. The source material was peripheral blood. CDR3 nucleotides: TGTGCCAGCAGTTCCCAACCATCGCGTGGGACTGATACGAAAAATGAGCAGTTCTTC. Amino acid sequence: CASSSQPSRGTDTKNEQFF.